The clone carrying this T cell receptor (beta chain) showed up many times. The antigen remains undetermined. The sample comes from a study of T-cell memory formation after mild COVID-19. Background on the study: TCR clusters were mostly donor specific.

Study-level points and caveats: The SARS-CoV-2 specificity of second-wave clones reaching peak at day 37 remained unverified. CD4+ contracting clones were found mainly in CM and EM, and CD8+ ones in EMRA. Clones that contracted from day 15 to 85 were balanced CD4/CD8, while later expanders leaned CD4+.

TCRdb redid the calling of the 5' RACE reads with MiXCR, one entry per CDR3 protein. The sample has more than 150,000 distinct CDR3 sequences, about 18% seen once. This CDR3 region has 14 residues. Germline V gene sequence: CDR1 DFQATT, CDR2 SNEGSKA (reference sequence). The trim removed 0 bases at V and 8 bases at J, leaving 7 bases unmatched. The sequencing sample was made of PBMCs or a T cell subset sorted from them (not recorded which). V gene TRBV20-1 combines with J gene TRBJ1-3, with 7 bases lining up with TRBD1. This receptor was identified in a man younger than 35 who had mild COVID-19 (a few samples of this study predate the infection). Cell type and time point are not known. CDR3 coding DNA: TGCAGTGCTAGAGATCAAGAAGGGGGCCACACCATATATTTT. It yields the protein CSARDQEGGHTIYF.